A selection of T cell receptor beta chains follows, all from one sample in a study of Graves' ophthalmopathy and Graves' hyperthyroidism. TCRdb recomputed calls from the multiplex PCR reads with MiXCR, one row per CDR3 protein. The sample records about 410,000 distinct CDR3 sequences, approximately 20% being singletons. The sequenced sample was peripheral blood. The source of these receptors is a woman younger than 30 with Graves' ophthalmopathy. The CDR3 runs from the conserved cysteine through the conserved F or W. Each record gives: J gene, V gene, D gene, clone size, CDR3 DNA, CDR3 protein. A D gene is named only where the DNA matches it firmly. Clone sizes are given selectively: once, few, many, or a class where the clone is expanded.

TRBJ2-6 | TRBV25-1 | TRBD1 | . | TGTGCCAGCAGCTTTCTGACAGGGCTAGGGGCCAACGTCCTGACTTTC | CASSFLTGLGANVLTF
TRBJ2-7 | TRBV28 | . | many | TGTGCCAGCAGTTTTGGCGGGGTTGGAAGATGGGGCGAGCAGTACTTC | CASSFGGVGRWGEQYF
TRBJ1-5 | TRBV3-1 | TRBD1 | . | TGTGCCAGCAGCCAAGGTGAAGGGGGCCATCAGCCCCAGCATTTT | CASSQGEGGHQPQHF
TRBJ2-7 | TRBV2 | . | many | TGTGCCAGCTCGACCAGGGTGGCGGGCAACGAGCAGTACTTC | CASSTRVAGNEQYF
TRBJ2-2 | TRBV12-3/TRBV12-4 | . | many | TGTGCCAGCAGCCCCCAGTTAGCTAGAGAGGAGCTGTTTTTT | CASSPQLAREELFF
TRBJ2-5 | TRBV29-1 | . | many | TGCAGCGTGGGGGTGGGTCTGGAGACCCAGTACTTC | CSVGVGLETQYF
TRBJ1-5 | TRBV6-1 | . | . | TGTGCCAGCAGTCCCGGGGGGCAGAGTCAGCCCCAGCATTTT | CASSPGGQSQPQHF
TRBJ2-7 | TRBV19 | TRBD1 | many | TGTGCCAGTAGACTCGGACAGGGCGGCTACGAGCAGTACTTC | CASRLGQGGYEQYF
TRBJ1-6 | TRBV30 | . | many | TGTGCCTGGAGTAGTTCGCGACACCTTGGGAATTCACCCCTCCACTTT | CAWSSSRHLGNSPLHF
TRBJ1-2 | TRBV6-2/TRBV6-3 | TRBD1 | many | TGTGCCAGCAGTTCCTTCAGGGGGTTCAACTATGGCTACACCTTC | CASSSFRGFNYGYTF
TRBJ2-7 | TRBV6-4 | . | many | TGTGCCACCAGAAGCTCCTACGAGCAGTACTTC | CATRSSYEQYF
TRBJ1-2 | TRBV7-2 | TRBD1 | many | TGTGCCAGCAGTAAACCGGGACAGGGATACTACACCTTC | CASSKPGQGYYTF
TRBJ1-6 | TRBV6-1 | TRBD1 | many | TGTGCCAGCAGCCTGGCCGCGGACAGGGGGGTTTATAATTCACCCCTCCACTTT | CASSLAADRGVYNSPLHF
TRBJ2-7 | TRBV9 | . | many | TGTGCCAGCAGCGAGAGTGGCCGCTACGAGCAGTACTTC | CASSESGRYEQYF
TRBJ2-5 | TRBV28 | . | many | TGTGCCAGCAGGCCCCCTAAAGAGACCCAGTACTTC | CASRPPKETQYF
TRBJ1-5 | TRBV28 | . | many | TGTGCCAGCACGAAATTAAGGGGGGCTGGCAATCAGCCCCAGCATTTT | CASTKLRGAGNQPQHF
TRBJ1-5 | TRBV5-1 | TRBD1 | many | TGCGCCAGCAGCCCGATGCAGGGGGATCAGCCCCAGCATTTT | CASSPMQGDQPQHF
TRBJ2-2 | TRBV24-1 | TRBD1 | many | TGTGCCACCACTCCAGACAGGGCGGCCGGGGAGCTGTTTTTT | CATTPDRAAGELFF
TRBJ2-5 | TRBV20-1 | TRBD2 | many | TGCAGTGCTAGACTGCCCGGGAATAGCGGGAGAGAGGAGACCCAGTACTTC | CSARLPGNSGREETQYF
TRBJ2-7 | TRBV6-2/TRBV6-3 | TRBD2 | once | TGTGCCAGCAGACTAGCGGGAGTCCGGAGCGAGCAGTACTTC | CASRLAGVRSEQYF
TRBJ2-7 | TRBV6-4 | TRBD2 | many | TGTGCCAGCCGACGGACTAGCGGGGGAAGCTCCTACGAGCAGTACTTC | CASRRTSGGSSYEQYF
TRBJ1-2 | TRBV20-1 | . | many | TGCAGTGCTAGAGCGTTGGACAGACCGTCCTATGGCTACACCTTC | CSARALDRPSYGYTF
TRBJ2-7 | TRBV20-1 | . | . | TGCAGTGCCCATCCCCGGGACGGGAGCTCCTACGAGCAGTACTTC | CSAHPRDGSSYEQYF
TRBJ2-6 | TRBV30 | . | few | TGTGCCTGGAGCGCCCTTCTGGGGCTCCACCCCAGCTCTGGGGCCAACGTCCTGACTTTC | CAWSALLGLHPSSGANVLTF
TRBJ2-7 | TRBV6-5 | . | many | TGTGCCAGCAGTTACGTTCGGCAGGCTCGGTACTTC | CASSYVRQARYF
TRBJ2-7 | TRBV28 | TRBD2 | . | TGTGCCAGCAGTCACTGGGGACTAGCGGGCATCTACGAGCAGTACTTC | CASSHWGLAGIYEQYF
TRBJ1-1 | TRBV6-5 | . | many | TGTGCCAGCCCGGGGTCCTTAAATATCGCTGAAGCTTTCTTT | CASPGSLNIAEAFF
TRBJ2-2 | TRBV12-3/TRBV12-4 | TRBD1 | . | TGTGCCAGCAGTTTAGAACAGGGGGGACCGGGGGAGCTGTTTTTT | CASSLEQGGPGELFF
TRBJ2-5 | TRBV11-2 | . | many | TGTGCCAGCAGCCGGGACCTGAGGGAGACCCAGTACTTC | CASSRDLRETQYF
TRBJ2-7 | TRBV25-1 | . | many | TGTGCCAGCAATCCCCGGGGCTCCTACGAGCAGTACTTC | CASNPRGSYEQYF
TRBJ2-7 | TRBV2 | . | . | TGTGCCAGCAGTGAACCTTCTAGAGGGGGGAGGTTCGAGCAGTACTTC | CASSEPSRGGRFEQYF
TRBJ1-1 | TRBV6-2/TRBV6-3 | . | many | TGTGCCAGCAGCCCCACTGAGCCTTGGGGGGGCACTGAAGCTTTCTTT | CASSPTEPWGGTEAFF
TRBJ2-2 | TRBV9 | TRBD2 | many | TGTGCCAGCAGCGACCGGTTAGCGGGGGGGCGTGGGGAGCTGTTTTTT | CASSDRLAGGRGELFF
TRBJ2-5 | TRBV19 | . | many | TGTGCCAGTAGGATTAGACGTACACCCCTGGGCGGCGGAAGGAGAGAGACCCAGTACTTC | CASRIRRTPLGGGRRETQYF
TRBJ1-5 | TRBV29-1 | . | many | TGCAGCGTGGGGGGACTGAGCAATCAGCCCCAGCATTTT | CSVGGLSNQPQHF
TRBJ2-7 | TRBV5-1 | . | . | TGCGCCAGCAGCTTTGAGACAGGCTACGAGCAGTACTTC | CASSFETGYEQYF
TRBJ2-7 | TRBV30 | . | many | TGTGCCTGGAGTGTGCGCGGGGCGTACGAGCAGTACTTC | CAWSVRGAYEQYF
TRBJ1-6 | TRBV12-3/TRBV12-4 | TRBD1 | many | TGTGCCAGCAGAACCGGGACAGGGAATTCACCCCTCCACTTT | CASRTGTGNSPLHF
TRBJ2-7 | TRBV11-2 | . | many | TGTGCCAGCAGCTTACGGAGCGGAGGGTCGTACGAGCAGTACTTC | CASSLRSGGSYEQYF
TRBJ1-5 | TRBV6-2/TRBV6-3 | . | many | TGTGCCAGCAGAGAGTCTCTAGGGGCTCCCCAGCATTTT | CASRESLGAPQHF